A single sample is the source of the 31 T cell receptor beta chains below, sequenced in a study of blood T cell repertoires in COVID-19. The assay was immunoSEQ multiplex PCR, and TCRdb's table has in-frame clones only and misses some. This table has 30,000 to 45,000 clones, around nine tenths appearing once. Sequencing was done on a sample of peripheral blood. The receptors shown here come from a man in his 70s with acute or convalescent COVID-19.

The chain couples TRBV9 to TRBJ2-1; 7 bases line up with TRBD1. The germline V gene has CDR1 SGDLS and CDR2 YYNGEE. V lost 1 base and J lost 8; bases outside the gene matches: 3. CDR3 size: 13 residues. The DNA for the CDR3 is TGTGCCAGCAGCGTAAGGCAGGGGGATGAGCAGTTCTTC. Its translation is CASSVRQGDEQFF.

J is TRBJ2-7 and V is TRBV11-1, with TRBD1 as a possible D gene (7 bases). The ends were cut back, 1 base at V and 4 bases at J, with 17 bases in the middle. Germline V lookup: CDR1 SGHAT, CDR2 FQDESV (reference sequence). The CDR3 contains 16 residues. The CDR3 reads CASSLGSAGGKYEQYF. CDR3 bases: TGTGCCAGCAGCTTAGGTTCGGCAGGGGGGAAATACGAGCAGTACTTC.

Here the CDR3 reads CASNIRTITGELFF. For the CDR3, the DNA is TGTGCCAGCAATATTAGGACTATCACCGGGGAGCTGTTTTTT. The chain has TRBV7-2 and TRBJ2-2, with D maybe TRBD2 (6 bases). V lost 7 bases, J lost 4 bases, and 13 bases lay in between. The CDR3 runs to 14 residues. Germline V CDR1 and CDR2: SGHTA, FQGNSA.

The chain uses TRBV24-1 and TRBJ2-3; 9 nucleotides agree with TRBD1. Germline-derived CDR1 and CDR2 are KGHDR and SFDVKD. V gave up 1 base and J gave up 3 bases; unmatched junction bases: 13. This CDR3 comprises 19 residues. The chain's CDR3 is CATSDLTGTGNVATDTQYF. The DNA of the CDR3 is TGTGCCACCAGTGATTTAACCGGGACAGGGAATGTTGCGACAGATACGCAGTATTTT.

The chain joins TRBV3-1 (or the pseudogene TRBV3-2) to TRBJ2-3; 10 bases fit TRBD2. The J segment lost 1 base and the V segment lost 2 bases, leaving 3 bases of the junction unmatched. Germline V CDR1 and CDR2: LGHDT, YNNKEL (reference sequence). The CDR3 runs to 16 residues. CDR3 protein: CASSQLAGVGTDTQYF. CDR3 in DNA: TGTGCCAGCAGCCAACTAGCGGGAGTTGGCACAGATACGCAGTATTTT.

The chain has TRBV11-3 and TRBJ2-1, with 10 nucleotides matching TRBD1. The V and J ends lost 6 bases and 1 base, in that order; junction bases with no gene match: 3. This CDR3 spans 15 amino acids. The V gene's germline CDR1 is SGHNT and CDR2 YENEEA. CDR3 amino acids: CASSRGQGSYNEQFF. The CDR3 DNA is TGTGCCAGCAGTCGGGGACAGGGGTCCTACAATGAGCAGTTCTTC.

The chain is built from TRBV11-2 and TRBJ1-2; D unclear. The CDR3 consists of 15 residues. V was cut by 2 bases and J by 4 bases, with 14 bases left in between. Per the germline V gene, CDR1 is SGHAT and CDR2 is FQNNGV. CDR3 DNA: TGTGCCAGCAGCTTAATGATGGGCGTCGGCTATGGCTACACCTTC. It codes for CASSLMMGVGYGYTF.

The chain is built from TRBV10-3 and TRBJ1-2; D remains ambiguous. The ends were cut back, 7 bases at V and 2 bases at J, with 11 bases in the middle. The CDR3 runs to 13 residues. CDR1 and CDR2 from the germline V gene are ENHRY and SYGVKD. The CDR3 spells CAITSGGNYGYTF. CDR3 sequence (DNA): TGTGCCATCACTTCGGGAGGGAACTATGGCTACACCTTC.

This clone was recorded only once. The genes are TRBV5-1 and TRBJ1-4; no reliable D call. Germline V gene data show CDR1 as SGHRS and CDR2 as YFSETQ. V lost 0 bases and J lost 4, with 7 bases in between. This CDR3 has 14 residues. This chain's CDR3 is CASSLGEHNEKLFF. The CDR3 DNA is TGCGCCAGCAGCTTGGGGGAGCATAATGAAAAACTGTTTTTT.

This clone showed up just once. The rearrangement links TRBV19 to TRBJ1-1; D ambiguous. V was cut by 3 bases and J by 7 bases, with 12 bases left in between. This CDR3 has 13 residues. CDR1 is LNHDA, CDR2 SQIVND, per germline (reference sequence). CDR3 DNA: TGTGCCAGTAGTATGGGCACCTACCTTGAAGCTTTCTTT. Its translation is CASSMGTYLEAFF.

The CDR3 DNA reads TGTGCCAGTAGTCCCGACAGGGTAGACTATGGCTACACCTTC. Translation gives CASSPDRVDYGYTF. V and J are TRBV19 and TRBJ1-2; 7 nucleotides match TRBD1. Trimming took 5 bases from V and 3 from J; bases not matched to a gene: 6. Germline values: CDR1 LNHDA, CDR2 SQIVND (reference sequence). CDR3 length: 14 amino acids.

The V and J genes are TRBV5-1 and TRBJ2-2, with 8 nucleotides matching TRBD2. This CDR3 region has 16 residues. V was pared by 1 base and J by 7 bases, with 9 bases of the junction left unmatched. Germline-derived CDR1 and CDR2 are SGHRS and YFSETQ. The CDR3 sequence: CASSLIILAGSGELFF. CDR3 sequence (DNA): TGCGCCAGCAGCTTGATTATCCTAGCGGGTAGCGGGGAGCTGTTTTTT.

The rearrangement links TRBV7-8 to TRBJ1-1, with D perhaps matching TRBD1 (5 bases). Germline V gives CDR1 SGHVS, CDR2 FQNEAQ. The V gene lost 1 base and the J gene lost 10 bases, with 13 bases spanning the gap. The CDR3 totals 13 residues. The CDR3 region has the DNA TGTGCCAGCAGCTTAGGGGGGGATCCGGGAGCTTTCTTT. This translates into CASSLGGDPGAFF.

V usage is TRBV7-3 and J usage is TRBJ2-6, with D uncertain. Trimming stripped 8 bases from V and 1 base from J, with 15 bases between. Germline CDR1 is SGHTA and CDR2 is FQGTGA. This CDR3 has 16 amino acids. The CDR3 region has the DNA TGTGCCAGCCGCGTTCCTGCAGGATCTGGGGCCAACGTCCTGACTTTC. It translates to CASRVPAGSGANVLTF. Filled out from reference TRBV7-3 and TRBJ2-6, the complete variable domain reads GAGVSQTPSNKVTEKGKYVELRCDPISGHTALYWYRQSLGQGPEFLIYFQGTGAADDSGLPNDRFFAVRPEGSVSTLKIQRTERGDSAVYLCASRVPAGSGANVLTFGAGSRLTVL.

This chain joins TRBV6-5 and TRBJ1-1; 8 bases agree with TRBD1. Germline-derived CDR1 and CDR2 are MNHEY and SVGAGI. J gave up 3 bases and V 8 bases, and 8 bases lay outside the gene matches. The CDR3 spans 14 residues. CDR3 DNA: TGTGCCAGCGATCAGGGGGCTGGGTACACTGAAGCTTTCTTT. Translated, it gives CASDQGAGYTEAFF.

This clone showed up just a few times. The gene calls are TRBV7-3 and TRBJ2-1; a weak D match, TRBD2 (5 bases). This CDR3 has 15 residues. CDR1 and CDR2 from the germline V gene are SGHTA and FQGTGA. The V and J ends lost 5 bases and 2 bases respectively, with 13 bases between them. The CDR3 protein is CASSPIATAYNEQFF. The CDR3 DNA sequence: TGTGCCAGCAGCCCAATAGCGACTGCCTACAATGAGCAGTTCTTC.

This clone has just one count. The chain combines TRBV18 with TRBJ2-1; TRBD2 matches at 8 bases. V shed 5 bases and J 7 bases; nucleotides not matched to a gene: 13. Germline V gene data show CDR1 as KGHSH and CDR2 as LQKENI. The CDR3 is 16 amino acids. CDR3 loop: CASSKTSDEAGNEQFF. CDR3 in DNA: TGTGCCAGCTCAAAGACTAGCGACGAGGCGGGGAATGAGCAGTTCTTC. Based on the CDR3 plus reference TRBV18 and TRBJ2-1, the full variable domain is NAGVMQNPRHLVRRRGQEARLRCSPMKGHSHVYWYRQLPEEGLKFMVYLQKENIIDESGMPKERFSAEFPKEGPSILRIQQVVRGDSAAYFCASSKTSDEAGNEQFFGPGTRLTVL.

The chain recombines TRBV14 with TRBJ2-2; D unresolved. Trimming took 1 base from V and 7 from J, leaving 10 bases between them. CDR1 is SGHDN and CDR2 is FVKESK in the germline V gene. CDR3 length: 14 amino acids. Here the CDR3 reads CASSQVPGFGELFF. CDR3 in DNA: TGTGCCAGCAGCCAAGTACCCGGTTTCGGGGAGCTGTTTTTT.

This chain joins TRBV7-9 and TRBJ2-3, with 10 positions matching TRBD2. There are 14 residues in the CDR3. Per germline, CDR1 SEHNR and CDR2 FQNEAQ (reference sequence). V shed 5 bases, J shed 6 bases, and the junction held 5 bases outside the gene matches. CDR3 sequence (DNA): TGTGCCAGCAGCCGGACTAGCGGAGGGGATACGCAGTATTTT. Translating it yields CASSRTSGGDTQYF.

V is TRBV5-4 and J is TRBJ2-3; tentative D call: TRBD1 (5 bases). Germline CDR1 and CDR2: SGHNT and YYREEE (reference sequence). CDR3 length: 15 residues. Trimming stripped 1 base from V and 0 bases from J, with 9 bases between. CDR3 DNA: TGTGCCAGCAGCTTGCAGGGATTTAGCACAGATACGCAGTATTTT. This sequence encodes CASSLQGFSTDTQYF.

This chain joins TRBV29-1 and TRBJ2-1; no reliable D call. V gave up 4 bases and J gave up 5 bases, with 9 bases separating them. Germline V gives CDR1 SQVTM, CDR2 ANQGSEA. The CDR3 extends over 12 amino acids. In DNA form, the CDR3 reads TGCAGCGTTGGTCAGGTCGACAATGAGCAGTTCTTC. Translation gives CSVGQVDNEQFF.

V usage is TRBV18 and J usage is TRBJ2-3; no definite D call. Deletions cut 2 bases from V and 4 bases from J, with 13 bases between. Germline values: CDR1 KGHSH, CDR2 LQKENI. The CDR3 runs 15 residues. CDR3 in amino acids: CASSPVSQAADTQYF. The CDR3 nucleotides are TGTGCCAGCTCACCAGTATCCCAGGCCGCAGATACGCAGTATTTT.

The CDR3 reads CSVSGSSYEQYF. As DNA, the CDR3 is TGCAGCGTTTCGGGGAGCTCCTACGAGCAGTACTTC. The chain uses TRBV29-1 and TRBJ2-7, with D possibly TRBD2 on 5 matching bases. The V gene's germline CDR1 is SQVTM and CDR2 ANQGSEA. This CDR3 contains 12 residues. Trimming shortened V by 5 bases and J by 0 bases, and 8 bases separated the two germline ends.

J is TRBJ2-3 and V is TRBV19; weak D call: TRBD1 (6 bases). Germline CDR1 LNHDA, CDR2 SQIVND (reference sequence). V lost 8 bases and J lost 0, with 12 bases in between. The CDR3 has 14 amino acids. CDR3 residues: CASDDRSSTDTQYF. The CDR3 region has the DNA TGTGCCAGTGATGACAGGTCTAGCACAGATACGCAGTATTTT.

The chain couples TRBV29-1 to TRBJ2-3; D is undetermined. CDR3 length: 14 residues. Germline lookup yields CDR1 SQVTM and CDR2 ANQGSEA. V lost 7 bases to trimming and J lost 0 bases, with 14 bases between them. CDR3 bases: TGCAGCGCCTTCGACTCCACTAGCACAGATACGCAGTATTTT. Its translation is CSAFDSTSTDTQYF.

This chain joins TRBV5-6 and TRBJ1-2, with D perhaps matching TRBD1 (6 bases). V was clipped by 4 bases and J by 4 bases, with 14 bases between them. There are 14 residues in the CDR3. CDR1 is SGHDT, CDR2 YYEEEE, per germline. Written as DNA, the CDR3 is TGTGCCAGCAGCCTGGGACACGGGGGCTATGGCTACACCTTC. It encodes CASSLGHGGYGYTF. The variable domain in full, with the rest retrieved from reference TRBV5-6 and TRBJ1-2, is DAGVTQSPTHLIKTRGQQVTLRCSPKSGHDTVSWYQQALGQGPQFIFQYYEEEERQRGNFPDRFSGHQFPNYSSELNVNALLLGDSALYLCASSLGHGGYGYTFGSGTRLTVV.

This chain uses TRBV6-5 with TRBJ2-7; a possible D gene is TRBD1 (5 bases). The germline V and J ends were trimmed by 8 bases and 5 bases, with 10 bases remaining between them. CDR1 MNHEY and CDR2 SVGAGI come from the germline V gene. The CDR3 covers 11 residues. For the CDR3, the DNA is TGTGCCAGCGCAGGGATCGACGAGCAGTACTTC. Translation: CASAGIDEQYF.

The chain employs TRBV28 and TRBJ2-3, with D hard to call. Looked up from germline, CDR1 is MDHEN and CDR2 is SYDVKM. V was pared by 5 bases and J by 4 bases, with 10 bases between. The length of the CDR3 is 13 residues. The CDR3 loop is CASSLGGADTQYF. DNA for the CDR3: TGTGCCAGCAGTCTCGGTGGTGCAGATACGCAGTATTTT.

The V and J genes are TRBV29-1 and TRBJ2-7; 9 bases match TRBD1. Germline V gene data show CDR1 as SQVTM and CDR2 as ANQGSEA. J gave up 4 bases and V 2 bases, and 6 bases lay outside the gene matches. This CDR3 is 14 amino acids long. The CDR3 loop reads CSVEPGDRAYEQYF. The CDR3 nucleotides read TGCAGCGTTGAACCGGGGGACAGGGCATACGAGCAGTACTTC.

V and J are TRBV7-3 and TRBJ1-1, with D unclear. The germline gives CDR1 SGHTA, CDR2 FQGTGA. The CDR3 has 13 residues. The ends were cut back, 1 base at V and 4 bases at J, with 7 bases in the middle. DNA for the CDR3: TGTGCCAGCAGCTTAAGGCATCTCACTGAAGCTTTCTTT. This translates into CASSLRHLTEAFF.

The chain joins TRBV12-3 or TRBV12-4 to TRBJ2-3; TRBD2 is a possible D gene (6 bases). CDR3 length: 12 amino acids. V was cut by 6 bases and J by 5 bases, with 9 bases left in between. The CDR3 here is CASSQGLDTQYF. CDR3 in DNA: TGTGCCAGCAGCCAGGGACTAGATACGCAGTATTTT.